Listed below are T cell receptor beta chains from one sample, sequenced in a study of CD4 T cell repertoires in COVID-19. No antigen is known for these receptors. Data came from immunoSEQ multiplex PCR; TCRdb stores just in-frame clones and leaves some out. The table includes about 1,700 clones, about a sixth detected once. The sequencing used memory CD4+ T cells, cultured in vitro, collected after recovery from COVID-19. These receptors came from a human donor who had COVID-19. CDR3s include the opening cysteine and the closing phenylalanine or tryptophan. D genes are given only for firm matches. Clone size is shown for a subset of rows, as once, few, many or a class of expanded clone.

DNA	CDR3	D	V	J	size
TGTGCCAGCAGTTACCGAGGGGGAGCCGGGGAGCTGTTTTTT	CASSYRGGAGELFF	.	TRBV6-5	TRBJ2-2	few
TGTGCCAGCAGCCAAGGGGCCAGCTCCTACAATGAGCAGTTCTTC	CASSQGASSYNEQFF	.	TRBV14	TRBJ2-1	.
TGTGCCAGCAGTGAAAGGTCTAGCGGGGGGGCTAAGGCGGAGACCCAGTACTTC	CASSERSSGGAKAETQYF	TRBD2	TRBV2	TRBJ2-5	.
TGTGCCAGTAGTACCACGACCCCGGGGGGCCCAAAGACCCAGTACTTC	CASSTTTPGGPKTQYF	.	TRBV19	TRBJ2-5	medium-sized
TGTGCCAGTAGTGTACAGGGGGTGGGAGAGACCCAGTACTTC	CASSVQGVGETQYF	TRBD1	TRBV19	TRBJ2-5	.
TGTGCCAGCAGCTTGTACGGGGTCGCCCACGAGCAGTACTTC	CASSLYGVAHEQYF	.	TRBV5-6	TRBJ2-7	medium-sized
TGTGCCAGCAGTCGACAGGGAACTTCTGGAAACACCATATATTTT	CASSRQGTSGNTIYF	TRBD1	TRBV7-8	TRBJ1-3	medium-sized
TGTGCCAGTAGTCGGGGGAGAGATACGCAGTATTTT	CASSRGRDTQYF	.	TRBV19	TRBJ2-3	few
TGTGCCAGCAGTTCGAGGGGCGGGAATGGCTACACCTTC	CASSSRGGNGYTF	.	TRBV6-5	TRBJ1-2	medium-sized
TGTGCCAGCAGCCAAGAGACCTACAGGGTTGGAAACACCATATATTTT	CASSQETYRVGNTIYF	.	TRBV3-1/TRBV3-2	TRBJ1-3	medium-sized
TGTGCCAGCAGTCTTCGACAGGGGAATCTCCATGGCTACACCTTC	CASSLRQGNLHGYTF	TRBD1	TRBV6-5	TRBJ1-2	.
TGCGCCAGCAGCTCGGGACAGGGGTTGGGCTACACCTTC	CASSSGQGLGYTF	TRBD1	TRBV5-1	TRBJ1-2	medium-sized
TGCGCCAGCAGCCAAGCTGTAGACACAGATACGCAGTATTTT	CASSQAVDTDTQYF	.	TRBV5-1	TRBJ2-3	.
TGTGCCAGCAGTCCTCCCCACAGGGGGGTGACCGTAAACTATGGCTACACCTTC	CASSPPHRGVTVNYGYTF	TRBD1	TRBV28	TRBJ1-2	large
TGTGCCAGCAGCCTTGGGGCGAACACCGGGGAGCTGTTTTTT	CASSLGANTGELFF	.	TRBV7-9	TRBJ2-2	.
TGCGCCAGCGGAGTAGGGTCCCTCAACACAGATACGCAGTATTTT	CASGVGSLNTDTQYF	.	TRBV5-1	TRBJ2-3	medium-sized
TGTGCCAGCAGTTTAGGGACAACTCGGAACACTGAAGCTTTCTTT	CASSLGTTRNTEAFF	.	TRBV27	TRBJ1-1	medium-sized
TGTGCCAGCAGCTTAGCGGGGGCAATTGTCGGGGAGCTGTTTTTT	CASSLAGAIVGELFF	.	TRBV7-8	TRBJ2-2	.
TGTGCCAGCAGTTCAGTAGCGGGAGGGATCTACGAGCAGTACTTC	CASSSVAGGIYEQYF	TRBD2	TRBV6-2/TRBV6-3	TRBJ2-7	large
TGTGCCAGCACCAGGGCGCTGAGCTCCTACAATGAGCAGTTCTTC	CASTRALSSYNEQFF	.	TRBV27	TRBJ2-1	.
TGTGCCAGCGGGGGCAGGGAAAATTATGGCTACACCTTC	CASGGRENYGYTF	.	TRBV3-1/TRBV3-2	TRBJ1-2	medium-sized
TGTGCCAGCAGTCCGGGACAGGGTAAAAAAGAGCAGTACTTC	CASSPGQGKKEQYF	TRBD1	TRBV6-5	TRBJ2-7	.
TGTGCCAGCAGCTTAGTCCAGGGACCCTATAATTCACCCCTCCACTTT	CASSLVQGPYNSPLHF	.	TRBV7-8	TRBJ1-6	medium-sized
TGTGCCAGCAGCTTAGTGAGCGGGAGGGCCGCAGATACGCAGTATTTT	CASSLVSGRAADTQYF	TRBD2	TRBV7-8	TRBJ2-3	few
TGTGCCAGCAGGACAGGGGCGGACATCGGGGAGCTGTTTTTT	CASRTGADIGELFF	TRBD1	TRBV2	TRBJ2-2	.
TGTGCCAGTAGACCACTAGCGGGAGAAAGAGATACGCAGTATTTT	CASRPLAGERDTQYF	TRBD2	TRBV19	TRBJ2-3	once
TGTGCCAGCAGTTACGACAGGGCTCCCTATGGCTACACCTTC	CASSYDRAPYGYTF	TRBD1	TRBV6-5	TRBJ1-2	few
TGTGCCAGCAAACAGGGGTCGTTTGGCTACACCTTC	CASKQGSFGYTF	TRBD1	TRBV25-1	TRBJ1-2	few
TGTGCCAGCAGCCCTCGGAATCAGGGACTAGTGACTGAAGCTTTCTTT	CASSPRNQGLVTEAFF	.	TRBV21-1	TRBJ1-1	.
TGTGCCAGCAGCTTAGTCACAGGGAAAAGCACAGATACGCAGTATTTT	CASSLVTGKSTDTQYF	.	TRBV7-8	TRBJ2-3	.
TGCAGCGTTGAAGGAACAGGAGGAGGCTATGGCTACACCTTC	CSVEGTGGGYGYTF	.	TRBV29-1	TRBJ1-2	medium-sized
TGTGCCAGTAGTGCGCAAGGGAAGGGATTTTACGAGCAGTACTTC	CASSAQGKGFYEQYF	.	TRBV19	TRBJ2-7	medium-sized
TGTGCCAGCATCCTACGACCGGGACAGCCCTATGGCTACACCTTC	CASILRPGQPYGYTF	TRBD1	TRBV6-5	TRBJ1-2	medium-sized
TGTGCCAGCAGTTTCCGAACTAGCGGGAGTTCAGATACGCAGTATTTT	CASSFRTSGSSDTQYF	TRBD2	TRBV27	TRBJ2-3	medium-sized
TGTGCCAGCGGATTGATACAGGGCCCCCTCATCGAGCAGTACTTC	CASGLIQGPLIEQYF	.	TRBV7-8	TRBJ2-7	few
TGCAGCGGGGGACAGGGCCTTAACTATGGCTACACCTTC	CSGGQGLNYGYTF	TRBD1	TRBV29-1	TRBJ1-2	large
TGCGCCAGCAGCGATCCACAGGGAGTTGGAAACACCATATATTTT	CASSDPQGVGNTIYF	.	TRBV5-1	TRBJ1-3	large
TGTGCCAGCAGCCCGCGGGTGGGGGGCGCGACCGGGGAGCTGTTTTTT	CASSPRVGGATGELFF	.	TRBV7-3	TRBJ2-2	once
TGTGCCAGCAGCCGCGGAGGGTCAGGGAGGGAGCAGTACTTC	CASSRGGSGREQYF	.	TRBV7-2	TRBJ2-7	large
TGTGCCAGCAGCACCGCCGGAGCCATTTCAGGGAAGACCCAGTACTTC	CASSTAGAISGKTQYF	.	TRBV27	TRBJ2-5	.
TGTGCCAGCCGCGGGAGGGCCCCGGAGACCCAGTACTTC	CASRGRAPETQYF	TRBD2	TRBV19	TRBJ2-5	.